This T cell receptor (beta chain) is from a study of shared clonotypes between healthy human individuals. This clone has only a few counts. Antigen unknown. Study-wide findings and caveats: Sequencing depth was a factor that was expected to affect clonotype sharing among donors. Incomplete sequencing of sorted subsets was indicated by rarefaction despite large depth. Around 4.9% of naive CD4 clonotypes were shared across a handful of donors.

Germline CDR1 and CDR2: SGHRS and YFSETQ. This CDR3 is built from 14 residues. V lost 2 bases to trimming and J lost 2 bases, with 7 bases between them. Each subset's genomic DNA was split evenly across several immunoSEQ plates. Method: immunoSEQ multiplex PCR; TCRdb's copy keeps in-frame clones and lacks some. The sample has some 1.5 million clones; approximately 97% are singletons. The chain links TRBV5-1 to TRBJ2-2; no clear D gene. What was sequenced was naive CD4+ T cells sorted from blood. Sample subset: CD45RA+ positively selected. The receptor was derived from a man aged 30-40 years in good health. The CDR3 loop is CASSFTHNTGELFF. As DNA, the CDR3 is TGCGCCAGCAGCTTTACGCACAACACCGGGGAGCTGTTTTTT.